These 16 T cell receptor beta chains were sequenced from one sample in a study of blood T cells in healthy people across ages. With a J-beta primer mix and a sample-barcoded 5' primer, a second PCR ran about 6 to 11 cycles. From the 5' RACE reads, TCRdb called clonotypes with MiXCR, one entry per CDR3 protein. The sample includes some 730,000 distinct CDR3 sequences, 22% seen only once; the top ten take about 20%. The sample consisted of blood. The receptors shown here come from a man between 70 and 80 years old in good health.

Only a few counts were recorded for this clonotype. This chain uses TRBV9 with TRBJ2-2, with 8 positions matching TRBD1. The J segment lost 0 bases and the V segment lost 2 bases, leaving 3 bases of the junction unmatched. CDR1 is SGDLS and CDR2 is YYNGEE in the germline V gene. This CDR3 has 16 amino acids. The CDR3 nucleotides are TGTGCCAGCAGCGTCGGACAGGGCTCGAACACCGGGGAGCTGTTTTTT. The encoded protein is CASSVGQGSNTGELFF.

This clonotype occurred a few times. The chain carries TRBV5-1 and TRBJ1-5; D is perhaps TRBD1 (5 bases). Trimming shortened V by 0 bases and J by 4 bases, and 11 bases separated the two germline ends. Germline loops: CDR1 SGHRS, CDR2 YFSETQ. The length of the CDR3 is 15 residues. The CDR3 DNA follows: TGCGCCAGCAGCTTGGCTCCGGGGGGGAATCAGCCCCAGCATTTT. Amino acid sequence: CASSLAPGGNQPQHF.

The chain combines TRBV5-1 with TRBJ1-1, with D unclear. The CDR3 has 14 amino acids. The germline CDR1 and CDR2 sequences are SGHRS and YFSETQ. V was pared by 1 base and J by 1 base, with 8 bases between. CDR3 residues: CASSLLSQNTEAFF. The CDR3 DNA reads TGCGCCAGCAGCTTGTTGAGCCAGAACACTGAAGCTTTCTTT. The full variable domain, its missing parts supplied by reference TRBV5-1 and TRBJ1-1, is KAGVTQTPRYLIKTRGQQVTLSCSPISGHRSVSWYQQTPGQGLQFLFEYFSETQRNKGNFPGRFSGRQFSNSRSEMNVSTLELGDSALYLCASSLLSQNTEAFFGQGTRLTVV.

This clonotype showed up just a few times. Written as DNA, the CDR3 is TGTGCCAGCATCTGGGGACTAGCCACAGATACGCAGTATTTT. Translation: CASIWGLATDTQYF. This chain connects TRBV12-3 or TRBV12-4 to TRBJ2-3; TRBD2 matches 9 bases. The junction had 4 bases not matched to a gene; V was cut back by 7 bases and J by 2 bases. CDR3 length equals 14 residues.

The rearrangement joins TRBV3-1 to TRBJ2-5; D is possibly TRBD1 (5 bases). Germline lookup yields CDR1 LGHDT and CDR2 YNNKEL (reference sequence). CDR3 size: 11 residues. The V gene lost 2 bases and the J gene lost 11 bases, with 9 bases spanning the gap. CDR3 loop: CASSQLDSQYF. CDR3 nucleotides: TGTGCCAGCAGCCAATTAGACAGTCAGTACTTC.

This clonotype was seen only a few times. The CDR3 DNA is TGCAGTGCTATTCTTATCCCCGGGGTAGAGCAGTTCTTC. It translates to CSAILIPGVEQFF. V gene TRBV20-1 combines with J gene TRBJ2-1; D is possibly TRBD2 (5 bases). CDR3 size: 13 residues. In germline, CDR1 is DFQATT, CDR2 SNEGSKA (reference sequence). The V end was cut by 4 bases, the J end by 10 bases, with 17 bases between.

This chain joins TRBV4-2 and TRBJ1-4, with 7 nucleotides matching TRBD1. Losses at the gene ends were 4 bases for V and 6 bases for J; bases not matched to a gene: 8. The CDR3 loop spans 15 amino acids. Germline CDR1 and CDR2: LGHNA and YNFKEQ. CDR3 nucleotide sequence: TGTGCCAGCAGCCCGGCACAAACAGGGGATGAAAAACTGTTTTTT. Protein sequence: CASSPAQTGDEKLFF.

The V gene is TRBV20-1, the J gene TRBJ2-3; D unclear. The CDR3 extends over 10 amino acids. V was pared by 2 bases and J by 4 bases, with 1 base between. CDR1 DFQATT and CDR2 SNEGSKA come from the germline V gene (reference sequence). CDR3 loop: CSARPDTQYF. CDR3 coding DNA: TGCAGTGCTAGACCAGATACGCAGTATTTT.

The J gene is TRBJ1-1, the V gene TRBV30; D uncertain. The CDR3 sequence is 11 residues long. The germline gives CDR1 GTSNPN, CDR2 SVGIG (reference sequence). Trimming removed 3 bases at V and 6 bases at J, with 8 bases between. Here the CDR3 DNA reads TGTGCCTGGAGCGGCGTGGCTGAAGCTTTCTTT. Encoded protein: CAWSGVAEAFF.

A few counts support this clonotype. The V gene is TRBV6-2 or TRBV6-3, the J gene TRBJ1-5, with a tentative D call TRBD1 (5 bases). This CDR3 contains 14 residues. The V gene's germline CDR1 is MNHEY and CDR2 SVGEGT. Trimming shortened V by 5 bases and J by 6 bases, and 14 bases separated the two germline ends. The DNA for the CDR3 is TGTGCCAGCAGTACTGAATCAGGGATTCAGCCCCAGCATTTT. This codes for CASSTESGIQPQHF.

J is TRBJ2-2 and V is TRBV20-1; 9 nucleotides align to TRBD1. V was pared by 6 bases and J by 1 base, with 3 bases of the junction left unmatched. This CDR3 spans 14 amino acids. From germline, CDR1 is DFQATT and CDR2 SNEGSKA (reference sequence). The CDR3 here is CSAQGQGNTGELFF. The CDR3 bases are TGCAGTGCCCAGGGACAGGGGAACACCGGGGAGCTGTTTTTT.

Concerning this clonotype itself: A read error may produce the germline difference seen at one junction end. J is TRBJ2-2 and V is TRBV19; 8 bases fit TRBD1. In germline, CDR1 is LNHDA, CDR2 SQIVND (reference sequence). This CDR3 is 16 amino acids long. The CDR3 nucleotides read TGTGCCAGTAGTATGCTGGGACAGGCGAACACCGGGGAGCTGTGTTTT. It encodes CASSMLGQANTGELCF.

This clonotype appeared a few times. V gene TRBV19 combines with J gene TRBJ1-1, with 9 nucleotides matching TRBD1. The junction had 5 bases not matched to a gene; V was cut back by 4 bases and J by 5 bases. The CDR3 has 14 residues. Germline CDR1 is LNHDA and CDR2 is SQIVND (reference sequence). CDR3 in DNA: TGTGCCAGTAGTACACAGGGGGCGAGGACTGAAGCTTTCTTT. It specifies CASSTQGARTEAFF.

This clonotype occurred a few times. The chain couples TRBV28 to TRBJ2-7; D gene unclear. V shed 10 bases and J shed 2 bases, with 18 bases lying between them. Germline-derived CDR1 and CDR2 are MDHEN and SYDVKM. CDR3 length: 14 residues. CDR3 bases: TGTGCCATCTCAAGTCTATCAAGCACCTACGAGCAGTACTTC. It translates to CAISSLSSTYEQYF.

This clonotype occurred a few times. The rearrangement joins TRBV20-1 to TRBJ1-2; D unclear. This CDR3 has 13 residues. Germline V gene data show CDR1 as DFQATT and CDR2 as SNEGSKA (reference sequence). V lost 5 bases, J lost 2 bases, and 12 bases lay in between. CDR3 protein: CSAPGPFNYGYTF. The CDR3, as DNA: TGCAGTGCTCCTGGGCCCTTCAACTATGGCTACACCTTC.

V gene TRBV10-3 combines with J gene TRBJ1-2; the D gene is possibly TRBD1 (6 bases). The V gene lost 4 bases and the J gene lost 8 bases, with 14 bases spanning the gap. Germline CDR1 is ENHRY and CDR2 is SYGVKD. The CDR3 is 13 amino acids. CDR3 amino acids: CAISAQGRGGYTF. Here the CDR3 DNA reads TGTGCCATCAGTGCTCAGGGGCGAGGAGGCTACACCTTC.